A selection of T cell receptor beta chains follows, all from one sample in a study of blood T cell repertoires in COVID-19. Data came from immunoSEQ multiplex PCR; TCRdb stores just in-frame clones and leaves some out. The sample holds hundreds of thousands of clones, 85% seen once. Sequencing used PBMCs or T cells enriched from blood (not recorded which). The receptors derive from a woman aged 25 to 39 who had been exposed to COVID-19. Both conserved end residues are part of each CDR3. The order of the fields is D gene, clone size, J gene, V gene, CDR3 length, CDR3 DNA, CDR3 protein. A D gene is named only where the DNA matches it firmly. Rows may omit the clone size; those that give it use once, few, many or a size class.

D gene: NA
clone size: NA
J gene: TRBJ1-3
V gene: TRBV2
CDR3 length: 16
CDR3 DNA: TGTGCCAGCAGTGAAACCGGGGTTAAATCTGGAAACACCATATATTTT
CDR3 protein: CASSETGVKSGNTIYF

D gene: TRBD1
clone size: once
J gene: TRBJ1-2
V gene: TRBV4-1
CDR3 length: 15
CDR3 DNA: TGCGCCAGCAGCCAAGTGTTTGGGACAGGGGGCGGCTACACCTTC
CDR3 protein: CASSQVFGTGGGYTF

D gene: TRBD1
clone size: NA
J gene: TRBJ2-5
V gene: TRBV6-5
CDR3 length: 15
CDR3 DNA: TGTGCCAGCAGCTGGCGACAGGGTTCCCAAGAGACCCAGTACTTC
CDR3 protein: CASSWRQGSQETQYF

D gene: TRBD2
clone size: NA
J gene: TRBJ2-2
V gene: TRBV7-2
CDR3 length: 19
CDR3 DNA: TGTGCCAGCAGTTTCCTCCCCCTAGCGGGGGGGAGCAGCGCGGGGGAGCTGTTTTTT
CDR3 protein: CASSFLPLAGGSSAGELFF

D gene: NA
clone size: NA
J gene: TRBJ2-7
V gene: TRBV28
CDR3 length: 21
CDR3 DNA: TGTGCCAGCAGTTTAAGAAGCATAGTCGGGGGAAGTGTGAAAGGTACTTACGAGCAGTACTTC
CDR3 protein: CASSLRSIVGGSVKGTYEQYF

D gene: NA
clone size: NA
J gene: TRBJ2-2
V gene: TRBV12-3/TRBV12-4
CDR3 length: 11
CDR3 DNA: TGTGCCAGCAGCCTACTCGGGGAGCTGTTTTTT
CDR3 protein: CASSLLGELFF

D gene: NA
clone size: NA
J gene: TRBJ2-5
V gene: TRBV13
CDR3 length: 15
CDR3 DNA: TGTGCCAGCAGCTTAGGAAAGGAGGGTTTGGAGACCCAGTACTTC
CDR3 protein: CASSLGKEGLETQYF

D gene: NA
clone size: NA
J gene: TRBJ1-2
V gene: TRBV19
CDR3 length: 14
CDR3 DNA: TGTGCCAGTAGCCCGGGGGTTTATAACTATGGCTACACCTTC
CDR3 protein: CASSPGVYNYGYTF

D gene: TRBD1
clone size: NA
J gene: TRBJ1-2
V gene: TRBV10-3
CDR3 length: 14
CDR3 DNA: TGTGCCGTTCAGCCGGGACAGGCTAACTATGGCTACACCTTC
CDR3 protein: CAVQPGQANYGYTF

D gene: NA
clone size: few
J gene: TRBJ2-1
V gene: TRBV2
CDR3 length: 15
CDR3 DNA: TGTGCCAGCAGTGAGTCCGGGGGAGCGTACAATGAGCAGTTCTTC
CDR3 protein: CASSESGGAYNEQFF

D gene: NA
clone size: NA
J gene: TRBJ1-4
V gene: TRBV5-4
CDR3 length: 11
CDR3 DNA: TGTGCCAGCAGCTCGAATGAAAAACTGTTTTTT
CDR3 protein: CASSSNEKLFF

D gene: NA
clone size: once
J gene: TRBJ1-1
V gene: TRBV27
CDR3 length: 14
CDR3 DNA: TGTGCCAGCAGTCACTACAGACAGAACGACGAAGCTTTCTTT
CDR3 protein: CASSHYRQNDEAFF

D gene: TRBD2
clone size: NA
J gene: TRBJ2-7
V gene: TRBV6-1
CDR3 length: 16
CDR3 DNA: TGTGCCAGCAGTGAAGCTGCGGGCGGGAGAAGGAACGAGCAGTACTTC
CDR3 protein: CASSEAAGGRRNEQYF

D gene: NA
clone size: NA
J gene: TRBJ2-5
V gene: TRBV27
CDR3 length: 14
CDR3 DNA: TGTGCCAGCAGTTTCGTCGGAGGGTGGGAGACCCAGTACTTC
CDR3 protein: CASSFVGGWETQYF

D gene: NA
clone size: NA
J gene: TRBJ1-6
V gene: TRBV5-1
CDR3 length: 17
CDR3 DNA: TGCGCCAGCAGCTTGAATGCGAGGGTTTTGTTGGGATCACCCCTCCACTTT
CDR3 protein: CASSLNARVLLGSPLHF

D gene: NA
clone size: NA
J gene: TRBJ2-7
V gene: TRBV28
CDR3 length: 13
CDR3 DNA: TGTGCCAGCAGTTTATTACCCGGCTACGAGCAGTACTTC
CDR3 protein: CASSLLPGYEQYF

D gene: TRBD1
clone size: NA
J gene: TRBJ1-4
V gene: TRBV18
CDR3 length: 15
CDR3 DNA: TGTGCCAGCTCACCTCGGACAGGGTCCCAGGAAAAACTGTTTTTT
CDR3 protein: CASSPRTGSQEKLFF

D gene: TRBD2
clone size: NA
J gene: TRBJ2-1
V gene: TRBV5-1
CDR3 length: 18
CDR3 DNA: TGCGCCAGCAGCACGGGACTAGCGGGGGGTAGCTCCTACAATGAGCAGTTCTTC
CDR3 protein: CASSTGLAGGSSYNEQFF

D gene: TRBD1
clone size: NA
J gene: TRBJ2-5
V gene: TRBV5-1
CDR3 length: 15
CDR3 DNA: TGCGCCAGCAGCTTAACAGGGGATCAATCTGAGACCCAGTACTTC
CDR3 protein: CASSLTGDQSETQYF

D gene: NA
clone size: NA
J gene: TRBJ2-1
V gene: TRBV5-1
CDR3 length: 15
CDR3 DNA: TGCGCCAGCAGCCCGGAAGGGGTCTCCCCCAATGAGCAGTTCTTC
CDR3 protein: CASSPEGVSPNEQFF

D gene: TRBD1
clone size: few
J gene: TRBJ1-2
V gene: TRBV4-1
CDR3 length: 18
CDR3 DNA: TGCGCCAGCAGCCAAGAAGAATCGGGACAGGGGGCGGGCTATGGCTACACCTTC
CDR3 protein: CASSQEESGQGAGYGYTF

D gene: NA
clone size: NA
J gene: TRBJ2-2
V gene: TRBV7-6
CDR3 length: 14
CDR3 DNA: TGTGCCAGCAGCTTAGTCGGGGACACCGGGGAGCTGTTTTTT
CDR3 protein: CASSLVGDTGELFF

D gene: TRBD1
clone size: NA
J gene: TRBJ1-1
V gene: TRBV5-1
CDR3 length: 16
CDR3 DNA: TGCGCCAGCAGCGTCGGACAGGGGATCATGAACACTGAAGCTTTCTTT
CDR3 protein: CASSVGQGIMNTEAFF

D gene: NA
clone size: once
J gene: TRBJ1-6
V gene: TRBV5-8
CDR3 length: 12
CDR3 DNA: TGTGCCAGCAGCTTTCACGGTTCACCCCTCCACTTT
CDR3 protein: CASSFHGSPLHF

D gene: TRBD1
clone size: NA
J gene: TRBJ2-7
V gene: TRBV2
CDR3 length: 14
CDR3 DNA: TGTGCCAGCAGCCGGGACAGAAGCTCCTACGAGCAGTACTTC
CDR3 protein: CASSRDRSSYEQYF

D gene: TRBD2
clone size: few
J gene: TRBJ2-1
V gene: TRBV6-1
CDR3 length: 15
CDR3 DNA: TGTGCCAGCAGTGAATTAGCGGGAGTGCACAATGAGCAGTTCTTC
CDR3 protein: CASSELAGVHNEQFF

D gene: NA
clone size: NA
J gene: TRBJ1-4
V gene: TRBV2
CDR3 length: 12
CDR3 DNA: TGTGCCAGCAGTGATTTGGGGGGAAAACTGTTTTTT
CDR3 protein: CASSDLGGKLFF

D gene: TRBD2
clone size: NA
J gene: TRBJ2-1
V gene: TRBV5-4
CDR3 length: 16
CDR3 DNA: TGTGCCAGCAGCCAACTAATAGCGGGAGGGGTCAATGAGCAGTTCTTC
CDR3 protein: CASSQLIAGGVNEQFF

D gene: NA
clone size: NA
J gene: TRBJ2-2
V gene: TRBV7-6
CDR3 length: 13
CDR3 DNA: TGTGCCAGCATGGGGCCGTTTAGTGGGGAGCTGTTTTTT
CDR3 protein: CASMGPFSGELFF

D gene: TRBD2
clone size: NA
J gene: TRBJ2-7
V gene: TRBV6-5
CDR3 length: 14
CDR3 DNA: TGTGCCAGCAGCCGCGGGGGTCTCCACTACGAGCAGTACTTC
CDR3 protein: CASSRGGLHYEQYF

D gene: NA
clone size: NA
J gene: TRBJ1-6
V gene: TRBV2
CDR3 length: 16
CDR3 DNA: TGTGCCAGCATGATCGGTCACAGGGAGTGGAATTCACCCCTCCACTTT
CDR3 protein: CASMIGHREWNSPLHF

D gene: NA
clone size: NA
J gene: TRBJ1-3
V gene: TRBV28
CDR3 length: 15
CDR3 DNA: TGTGCCAGCAGTCCGATAAGGGCAGGGGGAAACACCATATATTTT
CDR3 protein: CASSPIRAGGNTIYF

D gene: NA
clone size: NA
J gene: TRBJ2-3
V gene: TRBV7-8
CDR3 length: 16
CDR3 DNA: TGTGCCAGCAGCTTAGAGCCAGGACTACCAACAGATACGCAGTATTTT
CDR3 protein: CASSLEPGLPTDTQYF

D gene: NA
clone size: NA
J gene: TRBJ2-7
V gene: TRBV4-1
CDR3 length: 14
CDR3 DNA: TGCGCCAGCAGGCGTTCGGAGCAAGCCTACGAGCAGTACTTC
CDR3 protein: CASRRSEQAYEQYF

D gene: NA
clone size: NA
J gene: TRBJ1-6
V gene: TRBV27
CDR3 length: 18
CDR3 DNA: TGTGCCAGCATGCGAGGGGCCCGAGGGGGAAGGGGTAATTCACCCCTCCACTTT
CDR3 protein: CASMRGARGGRGNSPLHF

D gene: TRBD2
clone size: NA
J gene: TRBJ2-5
V gene: TRBV5-1
CDR3 length: 12
CDR3 DNA: TGCGCCAGCAGTGGGGGGGAGGAGACCCAGTACTTC
CDR3 protein: CASSGGEETQYF

D gene: NA
clone size: few
J gene: TRBJ1-1
V gene: TRBV30
CDR3 length: 12
CDR3 DNA: TGTGCCTGGATCAGGGCGGTCACTGAAGCTTTCTTT
CDR3 protein: CAWIRAVTEAFF

D gene: TRBD1
clone size: NA
J gene: TRBJ1-1
V gene: TRBV9
CDR3 length: 14
CDR3 DNA: TGTGCCAGCAGCCCGGGGACAGGGGGGTATGAAGCTTTCTTT
CDR3 protein: CASSPGTGGYEAFF

D gene: TRBD2
clone size: NA
J gene: TRBJ2-5
V gene: TRBV28
CDR3 length: 16
CDR3 DNA: TGTGCCAGCAGTTTTCCAGCGGGAACAGGAAGAGAGACCCAGTACTTC
CDR3 protein: CASSFPAGTGRETQYF

D gene: TRBD1
clone size: NA
J gene: TRBJ2-5
V gene: TRBV15
CDR3 length: 16
CDR3 DNA: TGTGCCACCAGCGACCGGGACAGGGGGCTCCAAGAGACCCAGTACTTC
CDR3 protein: CATSDRDRGLQETQYF

D gene: NA
clone size: NA
J gene: TRBJ1-1
V gene: TRBV5-4
CDR3 length: 13
CDR3 DNA: TGTGCCAGCAGCCGGAACGAGGTACCTGAAGCTTTCTTT
CDR3 protein: CASSRNEVPEAFF

D gene: NA
clone size: few
J gene: TRBJ2-5
V gene: TRBV5-1
CDR3 length: 15
CDR3 DNA: TGCGCCAGCAGCTTGGCAAGGACAGCAGAAGAGACCCAGTACTTC
CDR3 protein: CASSLARTAEETQYF

D gene: TRBD1
clone size: NA
J gene: TRBJ1-2
V gene: TRBV6-1
CDR3 length: 15
CDR3 DNA: TGTGCCAGCAGTGAAGCGAAAGGGACAGGGCATGGCTACACCTTC
CDR3 protein: CASSEAKGTGHGYTF

D gene: NA
clone size: NA
J gene: TRBJ1-5
V gene: TRBV28
CDR3 length: 13
CDR3 DNA: TGTGCCAGCAGGGCCACGGGGGGTCAGCCCCAGCATTTT
CDR3 protein: CASRATGGQPQHF

D gene: TRBD1
clone size: NA
J gene: TRBJ2-5
V gene: TRBV5-8
CDR3 length: 14
CDR3 DNA: TGTGCCAGCAGAAGGACAGGGCTTGAAGAGACCCAGTACTTC
CDR3 protein: CASRRTGLEETQYF

D gene: NA
clone size: NA
J gene: TRBJ1-1
V gene: TRBV7-8
CDR3 length: 16
CDR3 DNA: TGTGCCAGCAGCCGTCTTCGGACAGTTATGAACACTGAAGCTTTCTTT
CDR3 protein: CASSRLRTVMNTEAFF

D gene: TRBD1
clone size: NA
J gene: TRBJ1-1
V gene: TRBV15
CDR3 length: 20
CDR3 DNA: TGTGCCACCAGCAGAGATTTAAGAGGACAGGGGCTAGGTGTGAACACTGAAGCTTTCTTT
CDR3 protein: CATSRDLRGQGLGVNTEAFF

D gene: TRBD1
clone size: NA
J gene: TRBJ1-1
V gene: TRBV2
CDR3 length: 14
CDR3 DNA: TGTGCCAGCAGTGGACAGGGGGGGGACACTGAAGCTTTCTTT
CDR3 protein: CASSGQGGDTEAFF

D gene: TRBD1
clone size: NA
J gene: TRBJ1-2
V gene: TRBV14
CDR3 length: 15
CDR3 DNA: TGTGCCAGCAGCCAAGCCACAGGGGCATACTATGGCTACACCTTC
CDR3 protein: CASSQATGAYYGYTF

D gene: NA
clone size: NA
J gene: TRBJ1-3
V gene: TRBV6-2/TRBV6-3
CDR3 length: 14
CDR3 DNA: TGTGCCAGCAGCCGCCGGGACATTGGAAACACCATATATTTT
CDR3 protein: CASSRRDIGNTIYF

D gene: NA
clone size: NA
J gene: TRBJ1-1
V gene: TRBV19
CDR3 length: 15
CDR3 DNA: TGTGCCAGTAGTATGCACCAGGGAATGAACACTGAAGCTTTCTTT
CDR3 protein: CASSMHQGMNTEAFF

D gene: TRBD1
clone size: NA
J gene: TRBJ2-5
V gene: TRBV5-1
CDR3 length: 13
CDR3 DNA: TGCGCCAGCAGCCCCGACAGGGTGGAGACCCAGTACTTC
CDR3 protein: CASSPDRVETQYF

D gene: NA
clone size: NA
J gene: TRBJ2-5
V gene: TRBV5-4
CDR3 length: 16
CDR3 DNA: TGTGCCAGCAGCTTGGAGGGGCGGGGTCTAAGGGAGACCCAGTACTTC
CDR3 protein: CASSLEGRGLRETQYF

D gene: NA
clone size: NA
J gene: TRBJ1-5
V gene: TRBV27
CDR3 length: 14
CDR3 DNA: TGTGCCAGCAGTTTACAGGAAGGCAATCAGCCCCAGCATTTT
CDR3 protein: CASSLQEGNQPQHF